The 16 T cell receptor beta chains in this list originate from one sample, sequenced in a study of T cells of healthy individuals. MiXCR, run by TCRdb on the 5' RACE reads, gives a single entry per CDR3 protein. Altogether 38,000 or so distinct CDR3 sequences are present, more than 4.5% being singletons, with the ten largest covering about 9%. These receptors came from a human donor in good health.

This clonotype has a handful of counts. V gene TRBV24-1 combines with J gene TRBJ2-5, with 11 bases aligning to TRBD2. Germline CDR1 is KGHDR and CDR2 is SFDVKD. The CDR3 runs 13 residues. V lost 8 bases to trimming and J lost 13 bases; unmatched junction nucleotides: 11. The CDR3 bases are TGTGCCACCAATAGCGGGAGGGCCCCGGATTTGTACTTC. It translates to CATNSGRAPDLYF.

This clonotype was counted many times. This rearrangement joins TRBV7-2 to TRBJ2-3, with TRBD2 matching over 8 bases. V was pared by 5 bases and J by 2 bases, with 9 bases of the junction left unmatched. The V gene's germline CDR1 is SGHTA and CDR2 FQGNSA. CDR3 length: 16 amino acids. The CDR3 protein is CASSLEAGAATDTQYF. For the CDR3, the DNA is TGTGCCAGCAGCCTAGAAGCGGGGGCCGCCACAGATACGCAGTATTTT.

In its sample, this clonotype was seen many times. V and J are TRBV19 and TRBJ2-1; 8 bases are a match to TRBD2. CDR3 length equals 17 residues. Trimming removed 5 bases from V and 8 bases from J; junction bases left unmatched: 17. In germline, CDR1 is LNHDA, CDR2 SQIVND (reference sequence). CDR3 in amino acids: CASSGEGAGALWDEQFF. The CDR3 bases are TGTGCCAGTAGTGGGGAGGGAGCGGGGGCTCTCTGGGATGAGCAGTTCTTC.

At least ten counts were recorded for this clonotype. This rearrangement joins TRBV4-1 to TRBJ2-7; 10 nucleotides agree with TRBD2. Germline CDR1 and CDR2: MGHRA and YSYEKL. The CDR3 sequence is 17 residues long. J gave up 0 bases and V 4 bases, and 9 bases lay outside the gene matches. The CDR3: CASSRRDTSGDSYEQYF. CDR3 coding DNA: TGCGCCAGCAGCCGTCGCGATACTAGCGGGGACTCCTACGAGCAGTACTTC.

This clonotype has a count of ten or more. V usage is TRBV20-1 and J usage is TRBJ2-3, with a possible D match to TRBD2 (6 bases). The CDR3 sequence is 14 residues long. Trimming pared 5 bases from V and 0 bases from J, leaving 12 bases between. Germline V gene lookup returns CDR1 DFQATT and CDR2 SNEGSKA (reference sequence). The DNA of the CDR3 is TGCAGTGCTGAGCGGACTACTAGCACAGATACGCAGTATTTT. Translation gives CSAERTTSTDTQYF.

This clonotype was recorded many times. CDR3 DNA: TGTGCCAGCAGTTCACGTGCAGGGGGACCCTATAATTCACCCCTCCACTTT. This gives the protein CASSSRAGGPYNSPLHF. This chain connects TRBV7-2 to TRBJ1-6, with TRBD1 matching 7 bases. Germline CDR1 reads SGHTA; CDR2 reads FQGNSA. The CDR3 covers 17 residues. The trim removed 6 bases at V and 2 bases at J, leaving 10 bases unmatched.

Concerning this clonotype itself: Sequence at one end of the junction differs from germline and may be a read error. The chain has TRBV7-9 and TRBJ2-7, with D possibly matching TRBD2 (6 bases). Per the germline V gene, CDR1 is SEHNR and CDR2 is FQNEAQ (reference sequence). This CDR3 is built from 10 residues. CDR3 protein: CASGRLGYQF. The CDR3 DNA reads TGTGCCAGCGGACGACTAGGGTATCAGTTC.

In its sample, this clonotype was seen many times. The gene calls are TRBV6-2 or TRBV6-3 and TRBJ2-5; weak D call: TRBD1 (5 bases). This CDR3 comprises 20 residues. V dropped 6 bases and J dropped 5 bases, with 34 bases sitting between them. Germline CDR1 and CDR2: MNHEY and SVGEGT. The CDR3 DNA sequence: TGTGCCAGCAGCAAGCCCCTCCCGTGGGGCGGCCCGACGATCGTGGAGACCCAGTACTTC. The encoded protein is CASSKPLPWGGPTIVETQYF.

This clonotype has at least ten counts. The rearrangement uses TRBV10-1 and TRBJ2-5; D remains ambiguous. CDR3 length: 14 amino acids. Trimming shortened V by 0 bases and J by 4 bases, and 9 bases separated the two germline ends. Looked up from germline, CDR1 is WNHNN and CDR2 is SYGVQD (reference sequence). The CDR3 protein is CASSESRGGETQYF. Written as DNA, the CDR3 is TGCGCCAGCAGTGAGTCACGAGGCGGAGAGACCCAGTACTTC.

The chain employs TRBV5-6 and TRBJ1-1; weak D call: TRBD1 (5 bases). Trimming left V 4 bases short and J 7 bases short, with 11 bases between. Germline CDR1 SGHDT, CDR2 YYEEEE. This CDR3 is 12 amino acids long. CDR3 coding DNA: TGTGCCAGCAGCCCGGGACTGAATGAAGCTTTCTTT. Amino acid sequence: CASSPGLNEAFF.

Ten or more counts support this clonotype. This rearrangement joins TRBV20-1 to TRBJ1-2; TRBD1 matches 8 bases. CDR3 size: 14 residues. CDR1 and CDR2 (germline): DFQATT, SNEGSKA (reference sequence). Unmatched junction bases numbered 7, after V lost 2 bases and J lost 5 bases. The CDR3 is CSARPPGQAYGYTF. In nucleotides, the CDR3 is TGCAGTGCTAGACCTCCGGGACAGGCGTATGGCTACACCTTC.

The table lists this clonotype with a few counts. The chain links TRBV11-2 to TRBJ1-6; D is uncertain. This CDR3 region has 14 residues. The V and J ends lost 3 bases and 5 bases respectively, with 8 bases between them. Per germline, CDR1 SGHAT and CDR2 FQNNGV. The CDR3 nucleotides are TGTGCCAGCAGCTTCTCGGGTGATAATTCACCCCTCCACTTT. Translation: CASSFSGDNSPLHF.

Many counts were recorded for this clonotype. The chain has TRBV7-2 and TRBJ2-5, with 8 bases that match TRBD2. CDR1 and CDR2 (germline): SGHTA, FQGNSA. There are 14 residues in the CDR3. The V gene end was trimmed by 3 bases and the J gene end by 2 bases; junction bases not matched to a gene: 2. DNA for the CDR3: TGTGCCAGCAGCTTCGGGACTAGTCAAGAGACCCAGTACTTC. Translating it yields CASSFGTSQETQYF.

V gene TRBV6-6 combines with J gene TRBJ1-5; no reliable D call. The V end was cut by 6 bases, the J end by 6 bases, with 6 bases between. There are 11 residues in the CDR3. Germline V CDR1 and CDR2: MNHNY, SVGAGI (reference sequence). The CDR3 loop reads CASSSGQPQHF. CDR3 nucleotide sequence: TGTGCCAGCAGCTCGGGTCAGCCCCAGCATTTT.

There are a few counts of this clonotype. The rearrangement joins TRBV7-3 to TRBJ2-2; D call uncertain. The CDR3 loop spans 12 amino acids. Trimming took off 6 bases at V and 6 bases at J, with 8 bases between the two ends. CDR1 and CDR2 from the germline V gene are SGHTA and FQGTGA. This chain's CDR3 is CASSPAPGELFF. As DNA, the CDR3 is TGTGCCAGCAGTCCAGCCCCCGGGGAGCTGTTTTTT.

The J gene is TRBJ2-1, the V gene TRBV10-3; 11 nucleotides align to TRBD2. The V gene end was trimmed by 3 bases and the J gene end by 6 bases; junction bases not matched to a gene: 10. Germline V CDR1 and CDR2: ENHRY, SYGVKD. The CDR3 is 17 residues long. Here the CDR3 DNA reads TGTGCCATCAGTGACAGGTGGGCCGGGACTAGCGGCAATGAGCAGTTCTTC. This codes for CAISDRWAGTSGNEQFF.